The 10 T cell receptor beta chains listed next were all sequenced from one sample in a study of blood T cell repertoires in COVID-19. TCRdb's table, derived via immunoSEQ multiplex PCR, lists solely in-frame clones and lacks some. Seen here are over 200,000 clones, around 80% observed once, and the top ten hold less than 20%. The sequencing input was peripheral blood. Receptor source: a woman over 75 with active or convalescent COVID-19.

This chain uses TRBV18 with TRBJ2-3; D might be TRBD2 (5 bases). The V end was cut by 6 bases, the J end by 6 bases, with 16 bases between. The V gene's germline CDR1 is KGHSH and CDR2 LQKENI. This CDR3 has 14 residues. The DNA for the CDR3 is TGTGCCAGCTCCCAGCTAGCTGCTCTCGATACGCAGTATTTT. As protein: CASSQLAALDTQYF.

The rearrangement links TRBV7-8 to TRBJ1-5, with 7 nucleotides matching TRBD1. Losses at the gene ends were 4 bases for V and 8 bases for J; bases not matched to a gene: 8. CDR3 size: 14 residues. CDR1 is SGHVS and CDR2 is FQNEAQ in the germline V gene. Here the CDR3 DNA reads TGTGCCAGCAGCTCTAACAGGGGTGTGGAGCCCCAGCATTTT. This gives the protein CASSSNRGVEPQHF. Full variable domain (remainder filled in from reference TRBV7-8 and TRBJ1-5): GAGVSQSPRYKVAKRGQDVALRCDPISGHVSLFWYQQALGQGPEFLTYFQNEAQLDKSGLPSDRFFAERPEGSVSTLKIQRTQQEDSAVYLCASSSNRGVEPQHFGDGTRLSIL.

V is TRBV18 and J is TRBJ2-2; no clear D gene. This CDR3 contains 12 residues. Germline lookup yields CDR1 KGHSH and CDR2 LQKENI. V was shortened by 4 bases and J by 6 bases, with 6 bases between the two germline ends. This CDR3 is CASSRPPGELFF. The CDR3 nucleotides are TGTGCCAGCTCACGTCCTCCCGGGGAGCTGTTTTTT.

On this clone itself: At one of its ends the junction is not consistent with the germline gene, which may arise from a read error. The chain couples TRBV3-1 (or the pseudogene TRBV3-2) to TRBJ2-5, with TRBD2 matching 7 bases. The CDR3 sequence is 17 residues long. The germline V gene has CDR1 LGHDT and CDR2 YNNKEL (reference sequence). Written as DNA, the CDR3 is TGTGCCAGCAGCCAAGAGGTGGCGGGGGAGGGAAGAGAGGCCCAGTACTTC. The encoded protein is CASSQEVAGEGREAQYF.

The chain employs TRBV5-4 and TRBJ2-5; 8 bases line up with TRBD1. Germline CDR1 reads SGHNT; CDR2 reads YYREEE (reference sequence). The CDR3 is 16 residues long. V lost 0 bases, J lost 0 bases, and 4 bases stayed unmatched. CDR3 amino acids: CASSLAYRGNQETQYF. The CDR3 coding sequence is TGTGCCAGCAGCTTGGCCTACAGGGGGAACCAAGAGACCCAGTACTTC.

The V and J genes are TRBV7-9 and TRBJ2-7, with 11 bases fitting TRBD1. From germline, CDR1 is SEHNR and CDR2 FQNEAQ (reference sequence). Unmatched junction bases numbered 8, after V lost 5 bases and J lost 2 bases. The CDR3 has 16 residues. The CDR3 DNA follows: TGTGCCAGCAGCCCACGGACAGGGGGCTCCCCCTACGAGCAGTACTTC. As protein: CASSPRTGGSPYEQYF.

The V and J genes are TRBV5-4 and TRBJ2-5; no firm D call. Trimming shortened V by 2 bases and J by 2 bases, and 7 bases separated the two germline ends. This CDR3 has 13 residues. The germline CDR1 and CDR2 sequences are SGHNT and YYREEE (reference sequence). CDR3 loop: CASSFVAQETQYF. CDR3 nucleotide sequence: TGTGCCAGCAGCTTCGTGGCTCAAGAGACCCAGTACTTC. Variable domain in full (rest from reference TRBV5-4 and TRBJ2-5): ETGVTQSPTHLIKTRGQQVTLRCSSQSGHNTVSWYQQALGQGPQFIFQYYREEENGRGNFPPRFSGLQFPNYSSELNVNALELDDSALYLCASSFVAQETQYFGPGTRLLVL.

Worth noting for this clone: Distinct nucleotide sequences in the sample also encode this CDR3. The J gene is TRBJ2-1, the V gene TRBV20-1; no clear D gene. The V end was cut by 6 bases, the J end by 6 bases, with 6 bases between. From germline, CDR1 is DFQATT and CDR2 SNEGSKA (reference sequence). The CDR3 runs to 10 residues. In DNA, the CDR3 is TGCAGTGCCACCGGCAATGAGCAGTTCTTC. Translating gives CSATGNEQFF.

This sequence joins TRBV7-2 and TRBJ2-1; 7 bases fit TRBD2. CDR3 length equals 14 residues. Germline V gene data show CDR1 as SGHTA and CDR2 as FQGNSA. J gave up 7 bases and V 7 bases, and 10 bases lay outside the gene matches. Here the CDR3 DNA reads TGTGCCAGCAACCGGTGGGAGGGCCGTAATGAGCAGTTCTTC. Translated: CASNRWEGRNEQFF.

The J gene is TRBJ1-6, the V gene TRBV19, with D perhaps TRBD1 (6 bases). V lost 4 bases and J 5 bases, leaving 9 bases between the germline ends. This CDR3 comprises 14 residues. Germline V gene data show CDR1 as LNHDA and CDR2 as SQIVND (reference sequence). Here the CDR3 DNA reads TGTGCCAGTAGTAAGCGGACAGATAATTCACCCCTCCACTTT. The encoded protein is CASSKRTDNSPLHF.